This T cell receptor beta chain was retrieved from a study of shared clonotypes between healthy human individuals (dated by TCRdb to about 2020). Some background on the complete study: A couple of women and three men aged 18 to 49 years were included in the cohort. Blood TCR repertoires of a handful of healthy adults were deeply sequenced to estimate repertoire size and the extent of clonotype sharing between individuals. For each donor, CD4 naive and CD4 memory were each run on three plates, CD8 naive on two plates, and CD8 memory on one plate. Between about 0.94 and 8.9 billion PBMCs per donor were obtained by leukapheresis. To increase sequencing depth and limit assay-specific biases, different laboratories used diverse techniques to prepare libraries and sequence TCR repertoires. Paper-wide results and their limitations: Pairwise subsampling led to the expectation that sequencing depth would affect the degree of clonotype sharing among donors. The small number of donors limited the genetic and exposure-history diversity represented. Rarefaction of sorted-subset datasets indicated incomplete sequencing despite the large sequencing depth. Sampling was limited to blood, and TCR repertoires in tissue likely differ from TCR repertoires in blood. When a few donors were compared, the shared fraction of clonotypes was around 5.1% for naive CD4, less than 4% for naive CD8, more than 2% for memory CD4, and 0.4% for memory CD8. Naive subsets generally had larger estimated clonotype richness than memory subsets did. Compared with non-shared clonotypes, clonotypes shared by all four sorted-subset donors had higher generation probabilities.

Healthy HIV-negative adults with no recently reported acute infections or vaccinations were included as donors. All donors were Caucasian adults living in Nashville, Tennessee, USA. CD4+ T cells were enriched by magnetic negative selection, after which naive cells were positively selected on CD45RA and the negative fraction was taken as the memory subset. Blood was collected by leukapheresis, and PBMCs were isolated by Ficoll-Histopaque density gradient centrifugation and then cryopreserved in liquid nitrogen vapor phase. Analytical flow cytometry was used to check the purity and quantity of each magnetically sorted T cell population. From each sorted fraction, genomic DNA was isolated and quantified by UV absorbance on a Nanodrop 2000c. Concerning this clone: The antigen this receptor binds is unknown. One end of the junction does not line up with germline, which may come from a read error.

Spanning cysteine to phenylalanine, the CDR3 consists of 12 amino acids. Only CDR3 DNA is held: 36 bases, read in frame from base 1. CDR1 and CDR2 were assigned from the germline V gene as SNHLY and FYNNEI. TCR CDR3 regions were amplified from genomic DNA by multiplex PCR using the deep immunoSEQ assay. For each cell subset, the extracted genomic DNA was distributed evenly across all wells of several immunoSEQ 96-well plates, and each plate served as one replicate. For sorted subsets, 150 to 200 ng genomic DNA, equal to tens of thousands of T cell genomes, was loaded into each replicate PCR. Purified libraries were quantified with a Qubit 3.0 fluorometer, sized on a Bioanalyzer 2100, and re-quantified with the KAPA Library Quantification kit. Every immunoSEQ 96-well plate was sequenced on a dedicated single-read 150-cycle Illumina NextSeq 550 flow cell. In the original analysis: Because only junctional sequences without quality scores were contained in the immunoSEQ output, filtering matching that applied to full-length reads could not be performed. To assign V/J genes and CDR3, sequences were annotated against IMGT germline references using PyIR, a Python wrapper for IgBLAST v1.9. Reads were removed for weak V/J assignments (E-value above 1e-6), missing CDR3, stop codons, out-of-frame junctions, or ambiguous translated residues. V3J clonotypes were defined as sequences sharing the same inferred V gene, J gene, and CDR3 amino acid sequence. To compute the percentage overlap between repertoires, the number of shared unique clonotypes was divided by the size of the smaller repertoire. RTK rarefaction, the Chao1 estimator, and Recon v2.1 estimates of unobserved clonotypes were used to assess repertoire richness. Generation probabilities for all TCRbeta clonotypes obtained by the gDNA method from a handful of donors were computed using OLGA. TCRdb's version of the immuneACCESS table is confined to in-frame rearrangements and falls short of the full clone set. An unresolved V gene accounts for under half of the shortfall where checked; the remainder is of unknown origin. For V, J and clone size, that table is used; D and trimming come from the DNA. Here the sample has millions of clones; about 92% occur a single time. 0.11% to 0.15% of the sample lies in the top ten.

The sequence was obtained from a man between 18 and 35 years old in good health. Input material: naive CD4+ T cells sorted from blood. Per the publication, the cell subset or site label means: CD45RA+ positively selected. The rearranged chain carries TRBV2 and TRBJ2-7; the D call is tentative, TRBD1 or TRBD2, as each matches 5 bases. CDR3 region: CASSAGTPEKYF. At the DNA level, the sequence is TGTGCCAGCAGTGCCGGGACGCCCGAGAAGTACTTC.